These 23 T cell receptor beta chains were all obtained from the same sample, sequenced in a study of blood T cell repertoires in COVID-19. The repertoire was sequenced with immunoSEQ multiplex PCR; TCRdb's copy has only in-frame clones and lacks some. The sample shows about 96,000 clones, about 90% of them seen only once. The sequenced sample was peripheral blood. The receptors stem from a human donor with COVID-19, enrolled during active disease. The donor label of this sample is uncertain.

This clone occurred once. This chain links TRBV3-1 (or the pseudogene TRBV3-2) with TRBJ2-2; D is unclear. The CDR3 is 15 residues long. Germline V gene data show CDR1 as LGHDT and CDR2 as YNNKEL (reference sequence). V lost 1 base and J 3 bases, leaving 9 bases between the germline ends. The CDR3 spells CASSQVPGDTGELFF. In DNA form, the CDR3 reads TGTGCCAGCAGCCAAGTTCCAGGTGACACCGGGGAGCTGTTTTTT.

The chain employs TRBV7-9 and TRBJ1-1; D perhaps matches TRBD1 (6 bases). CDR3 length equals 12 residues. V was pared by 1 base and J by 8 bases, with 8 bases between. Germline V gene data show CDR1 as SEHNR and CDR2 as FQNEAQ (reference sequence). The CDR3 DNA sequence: TGTGCCAGCAGCTTAGTAACAGGGGAAGCTTTCTTT. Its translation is CASSLVTGEAFF.

The DNA for the CDR3 is TGTGCCAGTAGGGACCTGGGAGTTAACTATGGCTACACCTTC. As protein: CASRDLGVNYGYTF. The V gene is TRBV19, the J gene TRBJ1-2; no firm D call. The CDR3 covers 14 residues. V lost 6 bases and J lost 1, with 12 bases in between. Germline V CDR1 and CDR2: LNHDA, SQIVND (reference sequence).

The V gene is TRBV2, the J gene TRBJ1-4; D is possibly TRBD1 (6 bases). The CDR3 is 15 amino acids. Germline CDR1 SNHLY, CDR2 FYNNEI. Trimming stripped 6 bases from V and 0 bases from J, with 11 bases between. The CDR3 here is CASRAGDSTNEKLFF. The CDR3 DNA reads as TGTGCCAGCAGGGCAGGGGATTCAACTAATGAAAAACTGTTTTTT.

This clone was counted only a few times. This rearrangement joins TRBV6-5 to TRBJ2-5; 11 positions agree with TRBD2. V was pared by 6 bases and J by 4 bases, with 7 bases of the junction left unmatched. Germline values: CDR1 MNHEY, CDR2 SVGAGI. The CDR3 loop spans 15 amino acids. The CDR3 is CASREGSGGGETQYF. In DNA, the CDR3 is TGTGCCAGCAGGGAGGGTAGCGGGGGGGGAGAGACCCAGTACTTC.

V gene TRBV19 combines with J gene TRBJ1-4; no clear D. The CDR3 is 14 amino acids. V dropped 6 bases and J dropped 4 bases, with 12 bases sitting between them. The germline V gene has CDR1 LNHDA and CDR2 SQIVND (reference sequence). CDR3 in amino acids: CASSTARDNEKLFF. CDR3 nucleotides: TGTGCCAGTAGCACCGCGAGGGATAATGAAAAACTGTTTTTT.

CDR3 sequence (DNA): TGTGCCAGCAGCCCCACAGGGTCCACCGGGGAGCTGTTTTTT. As protein: CASSPTGSTGELFF. V and J are TRBV3-1 (or the pseudogene TRBV3-2) and TRBJ2-2; D may be TRBD1 (6 bases). Germline V gene sequence: CDR1 LGHDT, CDR2 YNNKEL (reference sequence). The CDR3 loop spans 14 amino acids. Trimming took 4 bases from V and 4 from J, leaving 10 bases between them.

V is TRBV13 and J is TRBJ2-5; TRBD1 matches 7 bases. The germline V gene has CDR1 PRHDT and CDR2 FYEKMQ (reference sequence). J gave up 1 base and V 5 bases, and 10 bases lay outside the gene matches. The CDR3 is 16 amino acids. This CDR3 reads CASSTGTEPGQETQYF. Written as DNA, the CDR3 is TGTGCCAGCAGCACCGGGACAGAACCTGGCCAAGAGACCCAGTACTTC.

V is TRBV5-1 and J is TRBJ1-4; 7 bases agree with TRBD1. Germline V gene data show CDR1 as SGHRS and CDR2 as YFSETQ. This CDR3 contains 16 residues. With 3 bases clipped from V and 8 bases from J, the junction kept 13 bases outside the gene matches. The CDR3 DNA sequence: TGCGCCAGCAGCTCGACAGGGTCTACTACATTGGAAAAACTGTTTTTT. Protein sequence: CASSSTGSTTLEKLFF.

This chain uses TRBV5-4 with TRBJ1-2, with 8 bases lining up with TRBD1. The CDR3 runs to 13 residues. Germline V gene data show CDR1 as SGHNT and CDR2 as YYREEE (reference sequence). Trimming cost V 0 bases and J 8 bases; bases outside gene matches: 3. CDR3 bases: TGTGCCAGCAGCTTGGACACAGGGGGGGGCTACACCTTC. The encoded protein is CASSLDTGGGYTF.

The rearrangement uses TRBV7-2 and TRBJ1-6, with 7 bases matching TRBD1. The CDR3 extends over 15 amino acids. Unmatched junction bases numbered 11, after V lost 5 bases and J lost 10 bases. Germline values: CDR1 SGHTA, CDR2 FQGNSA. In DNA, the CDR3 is TGTGCCAGCAGCCCCCAGACAGGGACCGAGTCACCCCTCCACTTT. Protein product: CASSPQTGTESPLHF.

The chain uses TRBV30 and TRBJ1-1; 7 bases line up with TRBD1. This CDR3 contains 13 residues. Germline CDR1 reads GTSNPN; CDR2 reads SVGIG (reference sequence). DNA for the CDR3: TGTGCGAATGACAGGGAGGTTCAGACTGAAGCTTTCTTT. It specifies CANDREVQTEAFF.

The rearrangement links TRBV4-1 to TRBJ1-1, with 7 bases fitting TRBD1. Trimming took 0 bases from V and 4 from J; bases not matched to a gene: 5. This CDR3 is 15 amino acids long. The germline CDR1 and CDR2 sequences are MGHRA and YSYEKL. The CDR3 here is CASSQEDRMTTEAFF. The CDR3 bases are TGCGCCAGCAGCCAAGAGGACAGGATGACCACTGAAGCTTTCTTT.

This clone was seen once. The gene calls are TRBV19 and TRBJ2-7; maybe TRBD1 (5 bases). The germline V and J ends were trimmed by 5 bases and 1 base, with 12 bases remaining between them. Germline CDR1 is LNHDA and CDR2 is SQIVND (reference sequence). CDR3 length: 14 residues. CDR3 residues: CASSLTPGSYEQYF. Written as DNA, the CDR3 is TGTGCCAGTAGTTTGACTCCAGGGTCCTACGAGCAGTACTTC.

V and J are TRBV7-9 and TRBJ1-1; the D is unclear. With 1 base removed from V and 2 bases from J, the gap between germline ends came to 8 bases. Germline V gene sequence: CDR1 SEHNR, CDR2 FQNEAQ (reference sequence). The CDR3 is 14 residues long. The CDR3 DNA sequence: TGTGCCAGCAGCTTAGTCGGAGGAAACACTGAAGCTTTCTTT. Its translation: CASSLVGGNTEAFF.

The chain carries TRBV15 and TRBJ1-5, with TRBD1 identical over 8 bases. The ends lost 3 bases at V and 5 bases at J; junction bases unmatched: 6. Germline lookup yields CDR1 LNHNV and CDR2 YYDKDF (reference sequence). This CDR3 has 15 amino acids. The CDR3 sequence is CATSSRTGPHQPQHF. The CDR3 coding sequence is TGTGCCACCAGCAGTCGGACAGGGCCCCATCAGCCCCAGCATTTT.

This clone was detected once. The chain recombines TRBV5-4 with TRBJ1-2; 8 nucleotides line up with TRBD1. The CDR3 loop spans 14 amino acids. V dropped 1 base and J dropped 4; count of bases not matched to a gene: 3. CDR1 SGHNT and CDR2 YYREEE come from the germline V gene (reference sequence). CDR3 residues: CASSLQGASYGYTF. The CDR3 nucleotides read TGTGCCAGCAGCTTGCAGGGGGCGTCCTATGGCTACACCTTC.

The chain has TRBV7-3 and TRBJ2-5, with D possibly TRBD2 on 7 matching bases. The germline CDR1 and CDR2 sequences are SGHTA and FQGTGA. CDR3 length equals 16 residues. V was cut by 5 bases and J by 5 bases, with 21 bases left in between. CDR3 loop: CASSTTGGGLAETQYF. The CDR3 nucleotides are TGTGCCAGCAGCACTACGGGGGGCGGTCTTGCGGAGACCCAGTACTTC.

CDR3 nucleotides: TGTGCCAGCAGTAGACAGGGCCCGTACGAGCAGTACTTC. Its translation: CASSRQGPYEQYF. This rearrangement joins TRBV6-6 to TRBJ2-7; 7 nucleotides align to TRBD1. The CDR3 spans 13 residues. V lost 5 bases to trimming and J lost 4 bases; unmatched junction nucleotides: 5. Germline V CDR1 and CDR2: MNHNY, SVGAGI (reference sequence).

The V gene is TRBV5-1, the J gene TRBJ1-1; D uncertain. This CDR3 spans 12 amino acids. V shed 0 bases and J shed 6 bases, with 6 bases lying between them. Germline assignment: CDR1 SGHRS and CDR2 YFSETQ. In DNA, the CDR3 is TGCGCCAGCAGCTTGGATCGGTCTGAAGCTTTCTTT. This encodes CASSLDRSEAFF.

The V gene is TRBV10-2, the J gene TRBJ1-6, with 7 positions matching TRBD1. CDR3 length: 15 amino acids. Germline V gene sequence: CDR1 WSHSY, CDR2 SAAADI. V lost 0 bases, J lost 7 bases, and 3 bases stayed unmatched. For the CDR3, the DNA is TGCGCCAGCAGTGAGTCTCTACAGGGGAATTCACCCCTCCACTTT. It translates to CASSESLQGNSPLHF.

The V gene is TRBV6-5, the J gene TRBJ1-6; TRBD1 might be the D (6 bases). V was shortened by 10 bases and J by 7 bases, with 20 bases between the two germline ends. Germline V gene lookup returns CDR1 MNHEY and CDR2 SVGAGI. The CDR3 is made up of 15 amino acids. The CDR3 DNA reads TGTGCCACCACCAGGGTTTCAGGGGTAAATTCACCCCTCCACTTT. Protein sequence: CATTRVSGVNSPLHF.

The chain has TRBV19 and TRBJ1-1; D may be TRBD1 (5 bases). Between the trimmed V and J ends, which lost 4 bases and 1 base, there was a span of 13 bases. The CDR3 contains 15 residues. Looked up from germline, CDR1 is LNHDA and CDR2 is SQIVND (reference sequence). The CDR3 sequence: CASSKSETGNTEAFF. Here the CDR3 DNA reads TGTGCCAGTAGTAAGAGCGAAACAGGGAACACTGAAGCTTTCTTT.